This is a list of T cell receptor beta chains from one sample in a study of CD8 T cells in Susac syndrome. Each CDR3 protein is one row after TCRdb ran MiXCR on the immunoSEQ multiplex PCR reads. The data hold tens of thousands of distinct CDR3 sequences, with about 96% observed a single time. Material: CD8+ T cells from PBMCs. These receptors all stem from a human donor with Susac syndrome. Both conserved end residues are part of each CDR3. D genes are given only for firm matches.

d_gene	v_gene	j_gene	len	CDR3aa	CDR3nt
-	TRBV25-1	TRBJ1-1	15	CASSESRPLGTEAFF	TGTGCCAGCAGTGAATCGAGGCCTCTTGGGACTGAAGCTTTCTTT
TRBD1	TRBV5-1	TRBJ1-4	15	CASSLTGTESEKLFF	TGCGCCAGCAGCCTCACCGGGACAGAAAGTGAAAAACTGTTTTTT
-	TRBV9	TRBJ2-3	13	CASSPQYTDTQYF	TGTGCCAGCAGCCCCCAGTACACAGATACGCAGTATTTT
TRBD1	TRBV29-1	TRBJ1-1	13	CSAPTGTGGVAFF	TGCAGCGCCCCAACCGGGACAGGGGGCGTCGCTTTCTTT
TRBD1	TRBV27	TRBJ1-2	14	CASSPGQGARGYTF	TGTGCCAGCAGTCCCGGACAGGGGGCGCGTGGCTACACCTTC
-	TRBV28	TRBJ2-7	15	CASSPGPSLGYEQYF	TGTGCCAGCAGTCCAGGCCCGTCTTTAGGCTACGAGCAGTACTTC
-	TRBV18	TRBJ2-7	12	CASSPPAGEQYF	TGTGCCAGCTCACCACCAGCGGGCGAGCAGTACTTC
-	TRBV7-2	TRBJ1-5	15	CASSLGRTSNQPQHF	TGTGCCAGCAGCCTCGGACGGACCAGCAATCAGCCCCAGCATTTT
TRBD1	TRBV6-2/TRBV6-3	TRBJ2-2	16	CASSPTGGEDTGELFF	TGTGCCAGCAGTCCTACAGGGGGCGAGGACACCGGGGAGCTGTTTTTT
-	TRBV7-2	TRBJ2-1	14	CASSLVDSKDEQFF	TGTGCCAGCAGCTTAGTCGACTCCAAGGATGAGCAGTTCTTC
TRBD1	TRBV19	TRBJ1-1	14	CASNYRGPDTEAFF	TGTGCCAGTAATTACAGGGGGCCGGACACTGAAGCTTTCTTT
TRBD2	TRBV9	TRBJ2-5	19	CASSVEDAVAGGAGETQYF	TGTGCCAGCAGCGTAGAGGATGCCGTTGCGGGGGGGGCGGGAGAGACCCAGTACTTC
-	TRBV12-3/TRBV12-4	TRBJ1-2	13	CASSSQPLYGYTF	TGTGCCAGCAGTTCCCAACCCCTGTATGGCTACACCTTC
-	TRBV15	TRBJ2-6	16	CATSRGDDSGANVLTF	TGTGCCACCAGCAGAGGGGATGACTCTGGGGCCAACGTCCTGACTTTC
-	TRBV19	TRBJ2-1	15	CASSIGGRGNDEQFF	TGTGCCAGTAGTATCGGAGGCAGGGGAAACGATGAGCAGTTCTTC
TRBD1	TRBV5-6	TRBJ2-7	15	CASSLEGTGDYEQYF	TGTGCCAGCAGCTTGGAGGGGACAGGGGACTACGAGCAGTACTTC
TRBD1	TRBV19	TRBJ2-1	14	CASSGQGEVDEQFF	TGTGCCAGTAGTGGCCAGGGGGAAGTCGATGAGCAGTTCTTC